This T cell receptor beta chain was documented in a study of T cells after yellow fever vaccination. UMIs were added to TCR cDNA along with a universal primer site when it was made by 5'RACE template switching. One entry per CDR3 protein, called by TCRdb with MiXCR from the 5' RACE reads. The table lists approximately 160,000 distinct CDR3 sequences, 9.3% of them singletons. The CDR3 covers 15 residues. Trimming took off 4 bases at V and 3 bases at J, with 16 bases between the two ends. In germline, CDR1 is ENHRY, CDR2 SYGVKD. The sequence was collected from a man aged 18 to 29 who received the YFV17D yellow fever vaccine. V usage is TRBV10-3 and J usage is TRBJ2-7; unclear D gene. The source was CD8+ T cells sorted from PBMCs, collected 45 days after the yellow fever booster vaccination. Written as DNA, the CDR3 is TGTGCCATCAGTGTAGCCCAGGTCGTTAACTACGAGCAGTACTTC. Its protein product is CAISVAQVVNYEQYF.